Given below is one T cell receptor beta chain in context. Study processing details: From reference gene primer amplification, estimates of nucleated cell counts were derived. Measured with immunoSEQ multiplex PCR; TCRdb has only the in-frame clones, and not every one. From that table come the V and J calls and clone size; the DNA was used to work out D and trimming. Counted here are over 70,000 clones, 75% to 80% occurring once; the ten biggest clones make up roughly 6.7%. Seattle-derived patients entered the study during active infection and were followed longitudinally. The data originate from a study of blood T cell repertoires in COVID-19. Across the study: Both acute and convalescent COVID-19 samples were obtained from the United States, Italy and Spain.

The TCR comes from a man between 65 and 85 years old with COVID-19, enrolled during active disease. Sequences were obtained from peripheral blood.

CDR3 coding DNA: TGTGCCACCGGGTCGAAAGGGGGTGGAACAGATACGCAGTATTTT. Translating it yields CATGSKGGGTDTQYF. The rearrangement joins TRBV24-1 to TRBJ2-3, with D perhaps matching TRBD1 (6 bases). Trimming shortened V by 9 bases and J by 3 bases, and 18 bases separated the two germline ends. From germline, CDR1 is KGHDR and CDR2 SFDVKD. The CDR3 has 15 residues.